This entry lists 10 T cell receptor beta chains sequenced from one sample in a study of CD8 T cells in ankylosing spondylitis (dated by TCRdb to about 2017). To prepare the library, 5' RACE was applied. These reads were obtained on an Illumina HiSeq 2500. TCRdb cleaned the public reads at Q25 with fastp, built clones with MiXCR and kept in-frame beta chains. Every distinct CDR3 protein forms one entry, paired with its most common genes and DNA. This sample is represented by roughly 180,000 distinct CDR3 sequences; around 10% of them were singletons. The ten largest clonotypes hold 25% to 35% of the sample. The material sequenced was blood, either unsorted or a sorted T cell fraction (not recorded which). These receptors all come from a male donor with ankylosing spondylitis or in good health (not recorded which).

A word on this clonotype: Just one base apart from a much larger clone, this may be a read error. The J gene is TRBJ1-1, the V gene TRBV6-1; D is unresolved. The CDR3 spans 13 residues. Per the germline V gene, CDR1 is MNHNS and CDR2 is SASEGT. V gave up 2 bases and J gave up 7 bases, with 11 bases separating them. The CDR3 protein is CASSERSVNEAFF. CDR3 coding DNA: TGTGCCAGCAGTGAACGTAGTGTGAATGAAGCTTTCTTT.

This clonotype was recorded many times. The CDR3 DNA reads TGCAGTGCTACTTTAGGAACGGGCGACACGAGCGGGTGGGTCACAGATACGCAGTATTTT. Its protein is CSATLGTGDTSGWVTDTQYF. The chain carries TRBV20-1 and TRBJ2-3; TRBD2 is a possible D gene (6 bases). The CDR3 consists of 20 residues. Trimming took 4 bases from V and 2 from J, leaving 31 bases between them. In germline, CDR1 is DFQATT, CDR2 SNEGSKA (reference sequence).

Many counts were recorded for this clonotype. J is TRBJ2-7 and V is TRBV28; 11 bases match TRBD1. V dropped 7 bases and J dropped 6; count of bases not matched to a gene: 11. CDR1 MDHEN and CDR2 SYDVKM come from the germline V gene. The CDR3 runs 15 residues. Written as DNA, the CDR3 is TGTGCCAGCATTACCTTAGGACAGGGGGCCGGCGAGCAGTACTTC. This gives the protein CASITLGQGAGEQYF.

This clonotype was seen ten or more times. The chain carries TRBV7-8 and TRBJ2-1; the D gene is possibly TRBD2 (5 bases). CDR1 is SGHVS and CDR2 is FQNEAQ in the germline V gene. V lost 2 bases and J lost 10, with 21 bases in between. The CDR3 runs 16 residues. The CDR3 DNA reads TGTGCCAGCAGCTTAATTCAGATTGTACTAGTGGGAGAGCAGTTCTTC. Translated: CASSLIQIVLVGEQFF.

J is TRBJ2-7 and V is TRBV12-3 or TRBV12-4; D is undetermined. V was trimmed by 5 bases and J by 7 bases, leaving 9 bases between them. The CDR3 contains 11 residues. The CDR3: CASSALWEQYF. DNA of the CDR3: TGTGCCAGCAGTGCCCTTTGGGAGCAGTACTTC.

This clonotype was seen ten or more times. This chain links TRBV20-1 with TRBJ2-5; 7 positions match TRBD2. Germline V gene sequence: CDR1 DFQATT, CDR2 SNEGSKA (reference sequence). The V gene end was trimmed by 6 bases and the J gene end by 4 bases; junction bases not matched to a gene: 17. CDR3 length: 16 residues. CDR3: CSASLTESGITETQYF. For the CDR3, the DNA is TGCAGTGCCAGTTTAACCGAAAGCGGGATAACAGAGACCCAGTACTTC.

This clonotype was counted many times. The gene calls are TRBV5-1 and TRBJ2-7, with 9 bases that match TRBD1. There are 14 residues in the CDR3. V dropped 3 bases and J dropped 5; count of bases not matched to a gene: 6. The germline V gene has CDR1 SGHRS and CDR2 YFSETQ. The chain's CDR3 is CASSSTGGPHEQYF. The CDR3 DNA sequence: TGCGCCAGCAGCTCGACAGGGGGTCCACACGAGCAGTACTTC.

This clonotype has at least ten counts. The chain carries TRBV20-1 and TRBJ1-1, with no clear D. The CDR3 totals 15 residues. Trimming removed 0 bases from V and 1 base from J, with 12 bases in between. CDR1 is DFQATT and CDR2 is SNEGSKA in the germline V gene (reference sequence). CDR3 in amino acids: CSARDGYGENTEAFF. DNA of the CDR3: TGCAGTGCTAGAGACGGATACGGAGAGAACACTGAAGCTTTCTTT.

This clonotype has at least ten counts. The chain recombines TRBV29-1 with TRBJ2-7, with a weak D call TRBD1 (5 bases). From germline, CDR1 is SQVTM and CDR2 ANQGSEA. The V and J ends lost 7 bases and 4 bases respectively, with 20 bases between them. CDR3 length: 14 residues. The CDR3 DNA is TGCAGCGCAGCAGGGCCTCAACGCGGATACGAGCAGTACTTC. It yields the protein CSAAGPQRGYEQYF.

The chain joins TRBV20-1 to TRBJ2-2, with 12 bases lining up with TRBD2. V shed 3 bases, J shed 8 bases, and the junction held 7 bases outside the gene matches. CDR1 and CDR2 (germline): DFQATT, SNEGSKA (reference sequence). This CDR3 region has 15 residues. In DNA form, the CDR3 reads TGCAGTGCTAGCCTGGGGACTAGCGGGCGTGGGGAGCTGTTTTTT. Translated: CSASLGTSGRGELFF.